This passage covers 6 T cell receptor beta chains from one sample sequenced in a study of kidney transplant recipient with SARS-CoV-2 infection. TCRdb passed the reads through MiXCR, listing each CDR3 protein once. Of approximately 240,000 distinct CDR3 sequences in the sample, under 30% were seen once. The sample consisted of a blood sample, taken at baseline and on approximately day 120 from a kidney transplant recipient. The source is a male patient between 25 and 39 years old who had COVID-19 and was a kidney transplant recipient. T cells may partly derive from the graft donor.

Concerning this clonotype itself: A read error may explain this, as a much larger clone is one base away. V and J are TRBV21-1 and TRBJ2-3. TRBV21-1 counts as a pseudogene. The CDR3 runs to 17 residues. The CDR3 sequence: CASRVRVAAVMQDTQYF. Written as DNA, the CDR3 is TGTGCCAGCAGGGTTCGGGTAGCTGCAGTCATGCAAGATACGCAGTATTTT.

This clonotype was seen many times. V and J are TRBV12-3 or TRBV12-4 and TRBJ2-7, with 8 bases aligning to TRBD2. V trimming: 7 bases; J trimming: 6 bases; junction bases outside the gene matches: 5. The CDR3 totals 12 residues. CDR3 DNA sequence: TGTGCCAGCATGGTGGGGACTAGCGAGCAGTACTTC. Residues: CASMVGTSEQYF.

Comment on this clonotype: Being one base from a much bigger clone, this may be a read error. This CDR3 fails to terminate in the conserved phenylalanine or tryptophan, so it likely reflects a read error. The rearrangement uses TRBV7-3 and TRBJ1-2; D gene unclear. This CDR3 has 13 amino acids. V was trimmed by 3 bases and J by 5 bases, leaving 10 bases between them. CDR1 SGHTA and CDR2 FQGTGA come from the germline V gene. The CDR3 protein is CASSLDRGYGYTL. Here the CDR3 DNA reads TGTGCCAGCAGCTTGGATCGGGGTTATGGCTACACCCTC.

Worth noting for this clonotype: A read error is possible here, since a much larger clone lies one base away. The chain links TRBV28 to TRBJ2-5; D possibly uses TRBD1 or TRBD2 (6 bases each). Germline CDR1 is MDHEN and CDR2 is SYDVKM. The CDR3 spans 19 residues. The CDR3 nucleotides are TGTGCCGGCAGTTTTCCCCGTCGGGGGCCGTCAGCGTGGCAAGAGACCCAGTACTTC. Translated, it gives CAGSFPRRGPSAWQETQYF.

Concerning this clonotype: A read error may explain this, as a much larger clone is one base away. The V and J genes are TRBV2 and TRBJ2-5; 9 nucleotides match TRBD2. J lost 2 bases, V lost 3 bases, and 1 base had no gene match. The CDR3 covers 14 residues. Germline CDR1 and CDR2: SNHLY and FYNNEI. CDR3 loop: CASSERGGQETQYF. CDR3 bases: TGTGCCAGCAGTGAGCGGGGGGGACAAGAGACCCAGTACTTC. The whole variable domain, remainder taken from reference TRBV2 and TRBJ2-5, is EPEVTQTPSHQVTQMGQEVILRCVPISNHLYFYWYRQILGQKVEFLVSFYNNEISEKSEIFDDQFSVERPDGSNFTLKIRSTKLEDSAMYFCASSERGGQETQYFGPGTRLLVL.

This clonotype was seen many times. This rearrangement joins TRBV8-2 to TRBJ1-2; TRBD1, the D gene given by the table, was not confirmed from the DNA. TRBV8-2 is shown as a pseudogene. This CDR3 is 16 amino acids long. The CDR3 DNA is TGTGGCAGTCGGGGACGTGATAGCCGAAAGACCTATGGCTACACCTTC. It is translated as CGSRGRDSRKTYGYTF.